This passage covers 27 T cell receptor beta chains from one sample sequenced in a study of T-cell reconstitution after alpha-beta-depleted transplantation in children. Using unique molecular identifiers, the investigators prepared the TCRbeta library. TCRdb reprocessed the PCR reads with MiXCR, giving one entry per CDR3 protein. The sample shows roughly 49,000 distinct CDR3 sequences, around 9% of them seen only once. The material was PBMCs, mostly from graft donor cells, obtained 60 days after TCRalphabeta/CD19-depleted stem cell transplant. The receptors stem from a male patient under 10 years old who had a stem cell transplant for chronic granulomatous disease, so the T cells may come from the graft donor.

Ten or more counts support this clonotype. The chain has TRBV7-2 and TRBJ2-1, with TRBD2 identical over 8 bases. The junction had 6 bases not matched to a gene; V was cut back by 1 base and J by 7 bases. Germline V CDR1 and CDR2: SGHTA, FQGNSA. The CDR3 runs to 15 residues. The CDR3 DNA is TGTGCCAGCAGCTTAGTTCTTAGCGGGACGAATGAGCAGTTCTTC. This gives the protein CASSLVLSGTNEQFF.

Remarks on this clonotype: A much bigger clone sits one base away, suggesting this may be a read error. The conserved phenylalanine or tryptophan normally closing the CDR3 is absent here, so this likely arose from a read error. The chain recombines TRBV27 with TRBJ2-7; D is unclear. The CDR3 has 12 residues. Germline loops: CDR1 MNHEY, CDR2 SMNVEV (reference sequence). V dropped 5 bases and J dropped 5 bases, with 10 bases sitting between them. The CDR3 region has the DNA TGTGCCAGCAGTCCCCGTACACACGAGCAGTACTAC. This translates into CASSPRTHEQYY.

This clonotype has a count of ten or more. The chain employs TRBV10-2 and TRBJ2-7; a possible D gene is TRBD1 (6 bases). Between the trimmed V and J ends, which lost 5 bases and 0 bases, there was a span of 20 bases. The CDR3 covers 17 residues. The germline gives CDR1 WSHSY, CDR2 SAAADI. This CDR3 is CASSSGTREGYSYEQYF. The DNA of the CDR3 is TGCGCCAGCAGTTCCGGGACAAGGGAAGGTTACTCCTACGAGCAGTACTTC.

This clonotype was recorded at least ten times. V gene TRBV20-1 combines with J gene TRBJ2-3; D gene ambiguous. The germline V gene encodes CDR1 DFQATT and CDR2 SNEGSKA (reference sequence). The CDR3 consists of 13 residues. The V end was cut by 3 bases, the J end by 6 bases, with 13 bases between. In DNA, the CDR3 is TGCAGTGCTAGGGGCGGCTTTGGGGATACGCAGTATTTT. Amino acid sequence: CSARGGFGDTQYF.

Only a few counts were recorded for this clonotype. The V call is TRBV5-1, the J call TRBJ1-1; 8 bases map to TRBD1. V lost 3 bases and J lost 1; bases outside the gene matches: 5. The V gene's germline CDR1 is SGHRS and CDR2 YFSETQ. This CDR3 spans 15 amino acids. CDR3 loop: CASSYPTGENTEAFF. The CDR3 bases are TGCGCCAGCAGCTACCCGACAGGGGAGAACACTGAAGCTTTCTTT.

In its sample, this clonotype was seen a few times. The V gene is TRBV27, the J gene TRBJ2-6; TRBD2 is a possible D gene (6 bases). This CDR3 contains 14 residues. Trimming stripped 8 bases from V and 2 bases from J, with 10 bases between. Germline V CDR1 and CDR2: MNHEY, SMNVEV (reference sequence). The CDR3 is CASRGGAGANVLTF. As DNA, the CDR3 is TGTGCCAGCCGCGGAGGGGCTGGGGCCAACGTCCTGACTTTC.

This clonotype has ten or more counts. Here the CDR3 reads CSAKTGEHTDTQYF. The CDR3 DNA is TGCAGTGCCAAGACAGGGGAGCACACAGATACGCAGTATTTT. This chain joins TRBV20-1 and TRBJ2-3; TRBD1 matches 8 bases. V trimming: 6 bases; J trimming: 2 bases; junction bases outside the gene matches: 7. CDR1 and CDR2 (germline): DFQATT, SNEGSKA (reference sequence). The CDR3 contains 14 residues.

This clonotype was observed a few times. CDR3 sequence: CASSIGSLKGYTF. CDR3 nucleotide sequence: TGTGCCAGCAGTATAGGGTCTCTTAAAGGCTACACCTTC. The V call is TRBV28, the J call TRBJ1-2; D gene ambiguous. The CDR3 is made up of 13 amino acids. V gave up 5 bases and J gave up 8 bases, with 15 bases separating them. Per germline, CDR1 MDHEN and CDR2 SYDVKM.

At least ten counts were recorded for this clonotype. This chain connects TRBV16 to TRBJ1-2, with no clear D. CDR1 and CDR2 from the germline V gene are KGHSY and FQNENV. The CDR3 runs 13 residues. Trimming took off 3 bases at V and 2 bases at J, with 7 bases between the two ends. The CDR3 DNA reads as TGTGCCAGCAGCCACGATAAGAACTATGGCTACACCTTC. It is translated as CASSHDKNYGYTF.

CDR3 sequence: CSAPRLYQETQYF. The CDR3 region has the DNA TGCAGTGCTCCTCGGTTGTACCAAGAGACCCAGTACTTC. The genes are TRBV20-1 and TRBJ2-5; D is unclear. From germline, CDR1 is DFQATT and CDR2 SNEGSKA (reference sequence). This CDR3 is 13 amino acids long. V gave up 5 bases and J gave up 0 bases, with 10 bases separating them.

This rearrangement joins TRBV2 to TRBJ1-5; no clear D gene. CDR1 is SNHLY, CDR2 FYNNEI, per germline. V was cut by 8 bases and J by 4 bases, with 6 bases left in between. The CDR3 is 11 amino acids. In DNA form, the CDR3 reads TGTGCCAGCGGAGGGAATCAGCCCCAGCATTTT. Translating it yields CASGGNQPQHF.

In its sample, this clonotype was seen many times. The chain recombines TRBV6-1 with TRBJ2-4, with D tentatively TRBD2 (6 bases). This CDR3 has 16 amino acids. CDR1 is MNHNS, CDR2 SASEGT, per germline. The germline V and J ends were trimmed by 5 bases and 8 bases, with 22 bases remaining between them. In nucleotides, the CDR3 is TGTGCCAGCAGTCCGACGTCAGGGAGGAAGGGAGACATTCAGTACTTC. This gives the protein CASSPTSGRKGDIQYF.

CDR3 bases: TGTGCCAGCAGCTTAGATAGGGCAGGGGTGACGGATACGCAGTATTTT. The encoded protein is CASSLDRAGVTDTQYF. V and J are TRBV11-2 and TRBJ2-3; D is possibly TRBD1 (6 bases). Deletions cut 0 bases from V and 6 bases from J, with 16 bases between. This CDR3 has 16 amino acids. The V gene's germline CDR1 is SGHAT and CDR2 FQNNGV.

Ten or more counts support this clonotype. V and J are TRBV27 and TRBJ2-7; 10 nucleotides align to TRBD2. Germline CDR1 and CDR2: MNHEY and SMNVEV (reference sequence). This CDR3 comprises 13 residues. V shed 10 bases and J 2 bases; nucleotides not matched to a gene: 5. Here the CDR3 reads CATSSGGTYEQYF. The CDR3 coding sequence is TGTGCCACCTCTAGCGGGGGCACCTACGAGCAGTACTTC.

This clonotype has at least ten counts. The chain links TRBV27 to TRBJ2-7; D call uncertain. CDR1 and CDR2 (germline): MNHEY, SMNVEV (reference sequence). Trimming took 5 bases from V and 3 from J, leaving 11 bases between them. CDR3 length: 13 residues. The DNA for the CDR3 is TGTGCCAGCAGTCCCGGCGGAAGCTACGAGCAGTACTTC. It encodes CASSPGGSYEQYF.

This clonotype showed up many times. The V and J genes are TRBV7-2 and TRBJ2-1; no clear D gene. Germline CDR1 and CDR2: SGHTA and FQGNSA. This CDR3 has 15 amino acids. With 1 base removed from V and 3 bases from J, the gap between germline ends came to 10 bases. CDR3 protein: CASSLDPRDYNEQFF. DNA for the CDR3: TGTGCCAGCAGCTTAGATCCAAGGGACTACAATGAGCAGTTCTTC.

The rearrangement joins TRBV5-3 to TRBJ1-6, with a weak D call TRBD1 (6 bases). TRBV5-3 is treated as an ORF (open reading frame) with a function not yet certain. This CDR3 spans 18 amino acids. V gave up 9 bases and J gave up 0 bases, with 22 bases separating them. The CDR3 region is CAMGPVGGQTSYNSPLHF. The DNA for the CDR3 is TGTGCCATGGGCCCTGTGGGAGGACAGACCTCCTATAATTCACCCCTCCACTTT.

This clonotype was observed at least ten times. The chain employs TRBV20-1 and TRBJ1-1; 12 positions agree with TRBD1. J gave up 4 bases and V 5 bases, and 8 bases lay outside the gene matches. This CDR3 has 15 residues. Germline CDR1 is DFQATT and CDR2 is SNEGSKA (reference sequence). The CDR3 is CSASGTGGFRTEAFF. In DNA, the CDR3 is TGCAGTGCTTCCGGGACAGGGGGCTTTCGCACTGAAGCTTTCTTT.

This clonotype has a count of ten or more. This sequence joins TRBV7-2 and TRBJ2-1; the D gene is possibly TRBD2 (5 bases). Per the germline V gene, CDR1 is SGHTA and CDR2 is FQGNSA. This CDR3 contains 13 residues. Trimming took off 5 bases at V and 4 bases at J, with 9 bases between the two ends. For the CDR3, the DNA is TGTGCCAGCAGCCCCCCGGGGTACAATGAGCAGTTCTTC. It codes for CASSPPGYNEQFF.

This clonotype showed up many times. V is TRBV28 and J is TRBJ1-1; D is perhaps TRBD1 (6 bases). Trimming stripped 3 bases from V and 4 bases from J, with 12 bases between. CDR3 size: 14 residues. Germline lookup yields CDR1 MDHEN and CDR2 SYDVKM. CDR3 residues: CASSFSRGGTEAFF. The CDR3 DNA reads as TGTGCCAGCAGTTTCTCTAGGGGGGGCACTGAAGCTTTCTTT. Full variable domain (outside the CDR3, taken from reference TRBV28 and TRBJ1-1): DVKVTQSSRYLVKRTGEKVFLECVQDMDHENMFWYRQDPGLGLRLIYFSYDVKMKEKGDIPEGYSVSREKKERFSLILESASTNQTSMYLCASSFSRGGTEAFFGQGTRLTVV.

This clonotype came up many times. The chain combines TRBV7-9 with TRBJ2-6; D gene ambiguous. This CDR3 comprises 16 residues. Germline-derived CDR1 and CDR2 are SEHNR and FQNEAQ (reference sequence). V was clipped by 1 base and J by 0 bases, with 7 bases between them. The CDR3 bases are TGTGCCAGCAGCTTAGGACACCTCTCTGGGGCCAACGTCCTGACTTTC. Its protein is CASSLGHLSGANVLTF.

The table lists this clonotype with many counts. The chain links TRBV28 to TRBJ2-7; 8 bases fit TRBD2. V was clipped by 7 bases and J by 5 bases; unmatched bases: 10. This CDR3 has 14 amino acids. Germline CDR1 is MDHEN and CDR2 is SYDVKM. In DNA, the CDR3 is TGTGCCAGCAACGTAATAGCGGGAAAGAACGAGCAGTACTTC. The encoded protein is CASNVIAGKNEQYF.

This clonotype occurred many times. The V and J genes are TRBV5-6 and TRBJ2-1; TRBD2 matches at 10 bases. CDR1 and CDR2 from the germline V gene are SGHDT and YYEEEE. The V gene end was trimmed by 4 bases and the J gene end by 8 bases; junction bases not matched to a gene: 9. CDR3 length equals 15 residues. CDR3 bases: TGTGCCAGCAGCCCCCTGCCCGGGACTAGCGATGAGCAGTTCTTC. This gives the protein CASSPLPGTSDEQFF.

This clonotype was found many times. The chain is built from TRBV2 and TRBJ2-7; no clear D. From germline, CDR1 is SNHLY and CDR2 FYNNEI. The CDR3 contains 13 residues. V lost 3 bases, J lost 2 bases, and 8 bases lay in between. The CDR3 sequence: CASSDVRTYEQYF. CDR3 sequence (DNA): TGTGCCAGCAGTGATGTCAGAACCTACGAGCAGTACTTC. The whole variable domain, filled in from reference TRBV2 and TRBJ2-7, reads EPEVTQTPSHQVTQMGQEVILRCVPISNHLYFYWYRQILGQKVEFLVSFYNNEISEKSEIFDDQFSVERPDGSNFTLKIRSTKLEDSAMYFCASSDVRTYEQYFGPGTRLTVT.

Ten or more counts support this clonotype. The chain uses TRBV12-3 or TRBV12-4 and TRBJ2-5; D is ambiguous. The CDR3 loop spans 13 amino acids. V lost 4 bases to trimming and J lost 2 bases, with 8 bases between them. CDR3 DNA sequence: TGTGCCAGCAGTTCTACAGTACAAGAGACCCAGTACTTC. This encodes CASSSTVQETQYF.

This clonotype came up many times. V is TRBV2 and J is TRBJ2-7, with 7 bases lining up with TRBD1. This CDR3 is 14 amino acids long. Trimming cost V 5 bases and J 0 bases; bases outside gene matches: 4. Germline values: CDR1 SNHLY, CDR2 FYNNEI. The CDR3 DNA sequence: TGTGCCAGCAGTACCGACAGGGTCTCCTACGAGCAGTACTTC. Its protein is CASSTDRVSYEQYF.

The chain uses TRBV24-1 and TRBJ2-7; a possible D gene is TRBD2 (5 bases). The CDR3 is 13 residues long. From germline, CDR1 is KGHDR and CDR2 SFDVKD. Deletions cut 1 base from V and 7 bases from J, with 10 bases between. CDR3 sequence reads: CATSDFRSGEQYF. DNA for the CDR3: TGTGCCACCAGTGATTTTCGATCGGGGGAGCAGTACTTC.